This T cell receptor (beta chain) originates from a study of T cell clonotyping in hematopoietic cell transplantation. Overall study findings and caveats: Cells were unsorted, so CD4 and CD8 contributions were not separated. Few recipient clonotypes overlapped donors; over 95% were de novo at given depth.

With 4 bases removed from V and 4 bases from J, the gap between germline ends came to 9 bases. Germline V gene sequence: CDR1 SGHRS, CDR2 YFSETQ. The CDR3 has 12 residues. Method: immunoSEQ multiplex PCR; TCRdb's copy keeps in-frame clones and lacks some. Among 17,000 or so clones listed, 60% to 75% were seen once. With regard to this clone: What it binds is unknown.

The sequenced sample was peripheral blood mononuclear cells. The rearrangement links TRBV5-1 to TRBJ2-7; D not resolved. The clonotype originates from an older woman in good health. Some clones in this sample may be carry-over from other donors' samples. In DNA form, the CDR3 reads TGCGCCAGCAGCAACGGAGCATACGAGCAGTACTTC. The encoded protein is CASSNGAYEQYF.